Listed here are 14 T cell receptor beta chains from one sample, sequenced in a study of T-cell reconstitution after alpha-beta-depleted transplantation in children. Unique molecular identifiers were incorporated when the TCRbeta library was constructed. TCRdb called the PCR reads again in MiXCR, with one record for every CDR3 protein. Seen here are about 250,000 distinct CDR3 sequences, around 25% observed once, and the top ten hold 4.5% to 5.5%. Sequenced here: PBMCs, mostly from graft donor cells, sampled 360 days after TCRalphabeta/CD19-depleted stem cell transplant. The receptor source for this set is a female patient aged 2-15 years who had a stem cell transplant for congenital amegakaryocytic thrombocytopenia, so the T cells may come from the graft donor.

This rearrangement joins TRBV29-1 to TRBJ1-4, with D hard to call. V was shortened by 6 bases and J by 0 bases, with 11 bases between the two germline ends. CDR3 size: 14 residues. Germline CDR1 is SQVTM and CDR2 is ANQGSEA. The CDR3 loop is CSVSPGSTNEKLFF. CDR3 nucleotides: TGCAGCGTCTCGCCAGGCTCAACTAATGAAAAACTGTTTTTT.

This clonotype was detected a few times. V usage is TRBV7-2 and J usage is TRBJ2-1; 8 bases are a match to TRBD1. After removal of 2 bases from V and 8 bases from J, the junction contained 8 bases not matched to a gene. Germline V CDR1 and CDR2: SGHTA, FQGNSA. The CDR3 covers 15 residues. The CDR3 loop reads CASSLSRRDRHEQFF. The CDR3 coding sequence is TGTGCCAGCAGCTTATCCCGGCGGGACAGGCATGAGCAGTTCTTC.

The chain has TRBV29-1 and TRBJ2-3, with 7 bases matching TRBD1. The V segment lost 7 bases and the J segment 6 bases; nucleotides outside the gene matches: 10. The CDR3 has 13 residues. The germline V gene has CDR1 SQVTM and CDR2 ANQGSEA. The CDR3, as DNA: TGCAGCGCCGGGACAGAGAAGGGCGATACGCAGTATTTT. Its protein product is CSAGTEKGDTQYF.

This clonotype was counted a few times. CDR3 in amino acids: CASSQNTIYTDTQYF. The CDR3 DNA sequence: TGCGCCAGCAGCCAGAATACAATTTACACAGATACGCAGTATTTT. The rearrangement links TRBV4-1 to TRBJ2-3; D unresolved. The V end was cut by 3 bases, the J end by 2 bases, with 12 bases between. This CDR3 has 15 amino acids. Germline values: CDR1 MGHRA, CDR2 YSYEKL.

This chain links TRBV18 with TRBJ1-1, with D maybe TRBD1 (6 bases). The V gene's germline CDR1 is KGHSH and CDR2 LQKENI. This CDR3 comprises 14 residues. V was pared by 3 bases and J by 4 bases, with 12 bases between. The CDR3 spells CASSPPGGGTEAFF. CDR3 nucleotides: TGTGCCAGCTCACCTCCGGGGGGCGGCACTGAAGCTTTCTTT.

This clonotype was detected a few times. The genes are TRBV12-3 or TRBV12-4 and TRBJ2-3; 10 nucleotides align to TRBD1. The CDR3 sequence is 13 residues long. Trimming took 6 bases from V and 9 from J; bases not matched to a gene: 6. DNA for the CDR3: TGTGCCAGCAGCAGACAGGGACAGGGGACGCAGTATTTT. Translation gives CASSRQGQGTQYF.

This clonotype was found a few times. The chain recombines TRBV12-3 or TRBV12-4 with TRBJ2-3; 12 positions agree with TRBD2. The CDR3 spans 21 residues. The J segment lost 5 bases and the V segment lost 3 bases, leaving 21 bases of the junction unmatched. CDR3: CASSFLSVAASSGGAGDTQYF. CDR3 coding DNA: TGTGCCAGCAGTTTCCTGTCCGTAGCCGCCTCTAGCGGGGGGGCTGGAGATACGCAGTATTTT.

This chain joins TRBV3-1 and TRBJ2-1; 14 bases line up with TRBD2. CDR1 and CDR2 from the germline V gene are LGHDT and YNNKEL (reference sequence). V trimming: 7 bases; J trimming: 0 bases; junction bases outside the gene matches: 2. There are 16 residues in the CDR3. The CDR3 DNA follows: TGTGCCAGCACAGGGACTAGCGGGGGCTCCTACAATGAGCAGTTCTTC. This codes for CASTGTSGGSYNEQFF.

The chain employs TRBV4-1 and TRBJ2-3, with no clear D. Trimming took off 2 bases at V and 1 base at J, with 13 bases between the two ends. CDR1 and CDR2 (germline): MGHRA, YSYEKL. The CDR3 spans 16 residues. CDR3 region: CASSQRAQWGTDTQYF. The DNA of the CDR3 is TGCGCCAGCAGCCAACGTGCACAATGGGGCACAGATACGCAGTATTTT.

The V call is TRBV7-8, the J call TRBJ2-2, with 7 nucleotides matching TRBD2. The CDR3 totals 16 residues. The germline V gene encodes CDR1 SGHVS and CDR2 FQNEAQ. The V segment lost 1 base and the J segment 2 bases; nucleotides outside the gene matches: 4. CDR3 amino acids: CASSLGSSGNTGELFF. The CDR3 coding sequence is TGTGCCAGCAGCTTAGGGTCTAGCGGAAACACCGGGGAGCTGTTTTTT.

The chain has TRBV5-1 and TRBJ2-3, with D unresolved. Germline V CDR1 and CDR2: SGHRS, YFSETQ. Deletions cut 2 bases from V and 5 bases from J, with 12 bases between. CDR3 size: 14 residues. The CDR3 reads CASSFGQDEDTQYF. CDR3 nucleotides: TGCGCCAGCAGCTTCGGGCAGGATGAAGATACGCAGTATTTT.

V usage is TRBV7-9 and J usage is TRBJ2-7, with D perhaps TRBD1 (6 bases). V lost 4 bases to trimming and J lost 5 bases, with 15 bases between them. The CDR3 runs 14 residues. The V gene's germline CDR1 is SEHNR and CDR2 FQNEAQ (reference sequence). CDR3 sequence: CASSSEQGAHEQYF. CDR3 DNA sequence: TGTGCCAGCAGCTCTGAACAGGGCGCCCACGAGCAGTACTTC.

The gene calls are TRBV28 and TRBJ1-2; 7 bases match TRBD1. The V gene's germline CDR1 is MDHEN and CDR2 SYDVKM. After removal of 6 bases from V and 2 bases from J, the junction contained 6 bases not matched to a gene. There are 14 residues in the CDR3. CDR3 sequence (DNA): TGTGCCAGCAGATCAGGGGGTAGGAACTATGGCTACACCTTC. Its translation: CASRSGGRNYGYTF.

V usage is TRBV4-1 and J usage is TRBJ2-3; 7 bases align to TRBD2. This CDR3 is 16 amino acids long. Germline V CDR1 and CDR2: MGHRA, YSYEKL. The J segment lost 3 bases and the V segment lost 1 base, leaving 7 bases of the junction unmatched. The CDR3 region has the DNA TGCGCCAGCAGCCAAGGGGAGGGTCGGTTTACAGATACGCAGTATTTT. Protein: CASSQGEGRFTDTQYF.